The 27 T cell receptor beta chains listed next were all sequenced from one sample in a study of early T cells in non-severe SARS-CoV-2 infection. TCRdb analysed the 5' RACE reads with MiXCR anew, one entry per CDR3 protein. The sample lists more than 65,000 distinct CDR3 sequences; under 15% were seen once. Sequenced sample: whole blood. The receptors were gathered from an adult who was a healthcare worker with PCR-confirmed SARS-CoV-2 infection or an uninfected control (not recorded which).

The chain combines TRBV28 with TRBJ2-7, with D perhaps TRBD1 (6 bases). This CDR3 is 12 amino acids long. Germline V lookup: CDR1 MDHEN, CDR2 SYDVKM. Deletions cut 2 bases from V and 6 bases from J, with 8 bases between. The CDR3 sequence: CASSLPGVEQYF. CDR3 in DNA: TGTGCCAGCAGTTTACCAGGGGTCGAGCAGTACTTC.

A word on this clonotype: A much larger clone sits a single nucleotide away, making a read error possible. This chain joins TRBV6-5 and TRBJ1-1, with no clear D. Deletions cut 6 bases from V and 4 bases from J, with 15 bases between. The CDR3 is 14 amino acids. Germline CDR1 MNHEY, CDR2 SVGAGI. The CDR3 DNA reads TGTGCCAGCAGCGCCTTCATGGTGGGCACTGAAGCTTTCTTT. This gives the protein CASSAFMVGTEAFF.

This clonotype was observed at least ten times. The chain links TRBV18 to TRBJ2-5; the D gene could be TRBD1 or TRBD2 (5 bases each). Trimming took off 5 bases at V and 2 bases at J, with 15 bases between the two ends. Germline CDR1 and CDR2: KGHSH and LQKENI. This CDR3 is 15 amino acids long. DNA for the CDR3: TGTGCCAGCTCAGAAACCGGGGCCGAACAAGAGACCCAGTACTTC. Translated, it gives CASSETGAEQETQYF.

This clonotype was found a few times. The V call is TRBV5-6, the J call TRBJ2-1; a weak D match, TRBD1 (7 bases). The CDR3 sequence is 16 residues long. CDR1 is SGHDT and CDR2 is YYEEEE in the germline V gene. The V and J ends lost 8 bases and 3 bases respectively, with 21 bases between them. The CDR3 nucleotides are TGTGCCAGTAAAGATCAGGGGGGATACTTCTACAATGAGCAGTTCTTC. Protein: CASKDQGGYFYNEQFF.

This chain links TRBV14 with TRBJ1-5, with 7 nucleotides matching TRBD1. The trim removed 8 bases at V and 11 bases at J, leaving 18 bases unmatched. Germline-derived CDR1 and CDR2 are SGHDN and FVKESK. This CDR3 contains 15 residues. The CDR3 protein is CASSRDRAPISAQHF. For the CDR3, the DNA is TGTGCCAGCTCCCGAGACAGGGCCCCTATTTCGGCCCAGCATTTT.

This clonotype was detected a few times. The DNA for the CDR3 is TGTGCCAGCAGCCAAGTGGGCTTTAGCACAGATACGCAGTATTTT. Amino acids: CASSQVGFSTDTQYF. The rearrangement links TRBV3-1 to TRBJ2-3, with unresolved D. Germline CDR1 is LGHDT and CDR2 is YNNKEL (reference sequence). V lost 1 base to trimming and J lost 0 bases, with 8 bases between them. This CDR3 is built from 15 residues.

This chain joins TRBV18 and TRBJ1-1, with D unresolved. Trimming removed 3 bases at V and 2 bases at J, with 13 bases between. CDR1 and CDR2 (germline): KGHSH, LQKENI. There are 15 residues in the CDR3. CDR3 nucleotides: TGTGCCAGCTCACCCCCGGTCATAGGAAACACTGAAGCTTTCTTT. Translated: CASSPPVIGNTEAFF. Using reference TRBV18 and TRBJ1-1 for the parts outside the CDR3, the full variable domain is NAGVMQNPRHLVRRRGQEARLRCSPMKGHSHVYWYRQLPEEGLKFMVYLQKENIIDESGMPKERFSAEFPKEGPSILRIQQVVRGDSAAYFCASSPPVIGNTEAFFGQGTRLTVV.

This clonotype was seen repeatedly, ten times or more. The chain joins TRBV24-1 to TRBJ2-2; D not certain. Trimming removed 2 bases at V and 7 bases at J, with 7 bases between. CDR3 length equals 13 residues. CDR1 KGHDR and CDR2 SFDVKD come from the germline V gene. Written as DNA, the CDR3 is TGTGCCACCAGTGATTCCGCAAACGGGGAGCTGTTTTTT. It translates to CATSDSANGELFF.

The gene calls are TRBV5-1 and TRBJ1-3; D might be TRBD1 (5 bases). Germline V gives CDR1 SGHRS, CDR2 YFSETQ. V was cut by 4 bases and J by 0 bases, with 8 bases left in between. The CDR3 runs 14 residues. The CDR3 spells CASSEGVSGNTIYF. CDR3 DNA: TGCGCCAGCAGCGAAGGGGTCTCTGGAAACACCATATATTTT.

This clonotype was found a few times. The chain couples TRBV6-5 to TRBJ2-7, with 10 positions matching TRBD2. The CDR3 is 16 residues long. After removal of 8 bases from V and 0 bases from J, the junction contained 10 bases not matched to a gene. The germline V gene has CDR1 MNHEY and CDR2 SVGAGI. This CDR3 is CASAPTGTSASYEQYF. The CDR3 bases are TGTGCCAGCGCCCCCACCGGGACTAGCGCCTCCTACGAGCAGTACTTC.

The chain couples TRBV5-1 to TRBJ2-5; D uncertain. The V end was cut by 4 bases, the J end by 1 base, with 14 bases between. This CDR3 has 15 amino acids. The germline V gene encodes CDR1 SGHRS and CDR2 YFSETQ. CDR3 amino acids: CASSQDRPSQETQYF. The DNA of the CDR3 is TGCGCCAGCAGCCAGGACCGCCCCTCCCAAGAGACCCAGTACTTC.

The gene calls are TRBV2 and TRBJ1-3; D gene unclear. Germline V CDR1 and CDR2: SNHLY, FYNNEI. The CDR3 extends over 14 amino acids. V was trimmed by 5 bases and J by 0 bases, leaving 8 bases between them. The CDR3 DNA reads TGTGCCAGCAGTCTCGAGCACTCTGGAAACACCATATATTTT. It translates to CASSLEHSGNTIYF.

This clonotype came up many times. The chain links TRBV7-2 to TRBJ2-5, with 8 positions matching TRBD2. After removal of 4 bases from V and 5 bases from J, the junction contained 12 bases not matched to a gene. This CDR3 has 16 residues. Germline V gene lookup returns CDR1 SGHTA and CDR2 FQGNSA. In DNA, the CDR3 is TGTGCCAGCAGCTCCCTAGCGGGCCTCGGAAGCGAGACCCAGTACTTC. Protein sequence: CASSSLAGLGSETQYF.

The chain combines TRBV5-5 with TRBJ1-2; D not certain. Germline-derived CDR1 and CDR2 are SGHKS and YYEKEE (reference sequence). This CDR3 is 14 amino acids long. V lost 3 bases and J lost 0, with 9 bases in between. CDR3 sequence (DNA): TGTGCCAGCAGCTCCGTCGGAGCTAACTATGGCTACACCTTC. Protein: CASSSVGANYGYTF.

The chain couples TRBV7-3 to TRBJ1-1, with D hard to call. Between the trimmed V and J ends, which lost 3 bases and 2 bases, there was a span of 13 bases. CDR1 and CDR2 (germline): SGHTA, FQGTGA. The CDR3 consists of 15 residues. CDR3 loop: CASSLNKAGNTEAFF. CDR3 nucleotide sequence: TGTGCCAGCAGCTTGAATAAGGCAGGAAACACTGAAGCTTTCTTT.

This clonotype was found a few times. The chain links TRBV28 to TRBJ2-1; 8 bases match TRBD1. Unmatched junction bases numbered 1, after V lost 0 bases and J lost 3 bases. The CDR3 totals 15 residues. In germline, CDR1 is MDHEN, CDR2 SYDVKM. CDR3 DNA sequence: TGTGCCAGCAGTTTATGGACAGGGGACTACAATGAGCAGTTCTTC. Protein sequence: CASSLWTGDYNEQFF.

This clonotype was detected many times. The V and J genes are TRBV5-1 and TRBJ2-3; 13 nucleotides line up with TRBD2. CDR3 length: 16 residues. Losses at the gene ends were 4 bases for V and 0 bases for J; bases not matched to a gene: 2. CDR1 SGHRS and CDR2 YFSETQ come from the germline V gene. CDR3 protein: CASSLGLAGSTDTQYF. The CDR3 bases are TGCGCCAGCAGCCTGGGACTAGCGGGAAGCACAGATACGCAGTATTTT. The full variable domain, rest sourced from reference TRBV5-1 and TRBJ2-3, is KAGVTQTPRYLIKTRGQQVTLSCSPISGHRSVSWYQQTPGQGLQFLFEYFSETQRNKGNFPGRFSGRQFSNSRSEMNVSTLELGDSALYLCASSLGLAGSTDTQYFGPGTRLTVL.

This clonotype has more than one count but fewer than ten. As DNA, the CDR3 is TGTGCCACCAGTGAAGCGACCGGGACCGTTCGAACCTACAATGAGCAGTTCTTC. Amino acid sequence: CATSEATGTVRTYNEQFF. The J gene is TRBJ2-1, the V gene TRBV24-1; D tentatively reads TRBD1 or TRBD2 (5 bases each). In germline, CDR1 is KGHDR, CDR2 SFDVKD. The V end lost 4 bases, the J end lost 2 bases, and 20 bases lay between the germline ends. This CDR3 contains 18 residues.

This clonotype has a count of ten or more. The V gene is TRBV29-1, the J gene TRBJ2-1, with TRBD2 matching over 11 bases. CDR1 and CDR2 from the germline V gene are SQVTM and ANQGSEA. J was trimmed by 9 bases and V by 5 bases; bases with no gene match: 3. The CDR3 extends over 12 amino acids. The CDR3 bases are TGCAGCGTTCGACTAGCGGGAAGTGAGCAGTTCTTC. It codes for CSVRLAGSEQFF.

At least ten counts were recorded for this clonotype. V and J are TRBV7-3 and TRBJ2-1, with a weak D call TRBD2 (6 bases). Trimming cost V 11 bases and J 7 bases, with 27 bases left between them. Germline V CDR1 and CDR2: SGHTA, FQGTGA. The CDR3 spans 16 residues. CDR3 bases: TGTGCCGGAAACCCCCTAGCGCCGCCCTTTAGGAATGAGCAGTTCTTC. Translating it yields CAGNPLAPPFRNEQFF.

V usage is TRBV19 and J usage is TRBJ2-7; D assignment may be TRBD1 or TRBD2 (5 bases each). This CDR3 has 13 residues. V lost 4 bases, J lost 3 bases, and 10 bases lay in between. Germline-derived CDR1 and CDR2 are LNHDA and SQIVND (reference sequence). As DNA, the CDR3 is TGTGCCAGTAGTAGGGGGTTTAACTACGAGCAGTACTTC. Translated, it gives CASSRGFNYEQYF.

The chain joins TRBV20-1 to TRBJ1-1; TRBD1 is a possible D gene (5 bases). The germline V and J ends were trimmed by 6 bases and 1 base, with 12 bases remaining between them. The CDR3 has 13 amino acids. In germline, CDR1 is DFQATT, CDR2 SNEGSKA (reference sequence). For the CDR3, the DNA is TGCAGTGCCAGGGAGGACCCGAACACTGAAGCTTTCTTT. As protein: CSAREDPNTEAFF.

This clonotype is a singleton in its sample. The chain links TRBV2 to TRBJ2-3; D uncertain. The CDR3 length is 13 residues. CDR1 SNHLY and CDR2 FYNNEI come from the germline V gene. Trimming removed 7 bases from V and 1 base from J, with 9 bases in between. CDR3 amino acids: CASKIRGTDTQYF. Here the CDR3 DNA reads TGTGCCAGCAAGATCCGGGGCACAGATACGCAGTATTTT.

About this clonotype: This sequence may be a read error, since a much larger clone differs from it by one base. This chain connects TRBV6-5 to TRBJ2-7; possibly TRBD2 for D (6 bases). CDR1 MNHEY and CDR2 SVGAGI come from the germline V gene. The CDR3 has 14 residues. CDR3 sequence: CVSSFLGSGYEQYF. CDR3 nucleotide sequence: TGTGTCAGCAGTTTCCTGGGTAGCGGCTACGAGCAGTACTTC.

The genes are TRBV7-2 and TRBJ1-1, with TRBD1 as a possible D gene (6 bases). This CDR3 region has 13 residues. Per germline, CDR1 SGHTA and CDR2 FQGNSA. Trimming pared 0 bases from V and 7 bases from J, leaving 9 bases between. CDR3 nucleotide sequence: TGTGCCAGCAGCTTAGCACAGGGTGGTGAAGCTTTCTTT. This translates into CASSLAQGGEAFF.

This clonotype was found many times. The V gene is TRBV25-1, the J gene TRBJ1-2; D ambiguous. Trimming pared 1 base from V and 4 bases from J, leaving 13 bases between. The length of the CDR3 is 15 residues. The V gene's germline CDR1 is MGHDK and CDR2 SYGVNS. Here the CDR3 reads CASSESGDPFYGYTF. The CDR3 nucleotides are TGTGCCAGCAGTGAATCCGGGGATCCTTTCTATGGCTACACCTTC.

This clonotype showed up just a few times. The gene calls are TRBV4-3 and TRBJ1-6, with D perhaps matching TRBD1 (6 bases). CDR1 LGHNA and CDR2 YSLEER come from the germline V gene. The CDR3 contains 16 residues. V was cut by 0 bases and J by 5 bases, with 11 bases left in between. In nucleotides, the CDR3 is TGCGCCAGCAGCCAAGATCTGCAGGGGAATAATTCACCCCTCCACTTT. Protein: CASSQDLQGNNSPLHF.